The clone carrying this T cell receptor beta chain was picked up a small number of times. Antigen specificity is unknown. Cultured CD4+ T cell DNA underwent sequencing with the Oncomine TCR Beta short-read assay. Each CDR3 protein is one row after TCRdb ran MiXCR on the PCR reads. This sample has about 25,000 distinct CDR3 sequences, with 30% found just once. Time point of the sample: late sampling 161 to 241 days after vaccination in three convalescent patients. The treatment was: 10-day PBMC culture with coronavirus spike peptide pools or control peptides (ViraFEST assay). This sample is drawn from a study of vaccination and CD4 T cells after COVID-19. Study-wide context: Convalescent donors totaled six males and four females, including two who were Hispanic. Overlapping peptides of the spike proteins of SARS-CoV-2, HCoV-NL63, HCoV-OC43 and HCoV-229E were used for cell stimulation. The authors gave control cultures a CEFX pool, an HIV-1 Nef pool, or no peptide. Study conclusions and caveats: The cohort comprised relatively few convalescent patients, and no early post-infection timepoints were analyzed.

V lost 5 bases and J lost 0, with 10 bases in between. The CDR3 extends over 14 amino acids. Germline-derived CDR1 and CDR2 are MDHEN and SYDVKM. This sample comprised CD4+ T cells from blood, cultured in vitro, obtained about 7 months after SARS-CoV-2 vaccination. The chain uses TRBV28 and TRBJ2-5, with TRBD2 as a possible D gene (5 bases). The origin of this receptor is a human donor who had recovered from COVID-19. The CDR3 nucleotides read TGTGCCAGCAGTGTCCGGGGATACCAAGAGACCCAGTACTTC. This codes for CASSVRGYQETQYF.